This T cell receptor (beta chain) came from a study of blood T cell repertoires in COVID-19. Across the study: Whether acute or convalescent, the COVID-19 samples came from the United States, Italy and Spain.

Under the authors' procedure: Reference gene primers were amplified, and this amplification served to estimate nucleated cell counts. The protocol was immunoSEQ multiplex PCR, while the TCRdb copy is restricted to in-frame clones and leaves out a portion. The V and J calls and the clone size are those of that table, but D and trimming were determined from the DNA. The data show about 190,000 clones, roughly 90% seen once. The sequenced material came from peripheral blood. This clonotype was obtained from a woman aged 40 to 49 who had recovered from COVID-19.

CDR3 protein: CASSLASRTGGNEQYF. The CDR3 region has the DNA TGTGCCAGCAGCTTAGCGAGTCGAACAGGGGGCAACGAGCAGTACTTC. The genes are TRBV7-6 and TRBJ2-7, with TRBD1 matching 9 bases. Germline CDR1 is SGHVS and CDR2 is FNYEAQ. V was clipped by 0 bases and J by 5 bases; unmatched bases: 8. The CDR3 covers 16 residues.